The 21 T cell receptor beta chains given below trace back to one sample, sequenced in a study of spatial heterogeneity in lung cancer. Noted time point: sample taken at primary tumor resection. TCRdb reprocessed the 5' RACE reads with MiXCR, giving one entry per CDR3 protein. The data contain some 3,000 distinct CDR3 sequences, more than 15% of them singletons. Antigens for these TCRs are unknown. General observations from the study: Counts of expanded intratumoral alpha and beta TCRs tracked tumor mutation counts.

The material was lung tumor tissue, obtained at surgery. The receptors shown here come from a male donor with early-stage non-small cell lung cancer.

There are a few counts of this clonotype. Little can be read into the size of this beta chain, an off-target read in a library designed for alpha chains. The gene calls are TRBV4-1 and TRBJ2-7, with 8 bases fitting TRBD2. The V and J ends lost 4 bases and 0 bases, in that order; junction bases with no gene match: 2. CDR3 length: 14 amino acids. CDR1 is MGHRA and CDR2 is YSYEKL in the germline V gene. The CDR3 here is CASSPGGVSYEQYF. CDR3 nucleotide sequence: TGCGCCAGCAGCCCCGGGGGGGTCTCCTACGAGCAGTACTTC.

This clonotype was seen only a few times. This beta chain slipped into a library made for alpha chains as a stray read, so its size is not meaningful. This chain uses TRBV12-3 or TRBV12-4 with TRBJ2-1; D might be TRBD1 (6 bases). Trimming took 6 bases from V and 5 from J, leaving 14 bases between them. This CDR3 has 14 amino acids. The CDR3 protein is CASSPAGVDNEQFF. Written as DNA, the CDR3 is TGTGCCAGCAGCCCCGCAGGGGTTGACAATGAGCAGTTCTTC.

This clonotype was detected only a few times. With the library built for alpha chains, this beta chain is off target and its frequency is not meaningful. The chain couples TRBV7-9 to TRBJ2-7; 11 bases line up with TRBD2. With 4 bases clipped from V and 2 bases from J, the junction kept 10 bases outside the gene matches. This CDR3 region has 17 residues. Looked up from germline, CDR1 is SEHNR and CDR2 is FQNEAQ (reference sequence). CDR3 sequence reads: CASSSGKGLAAPYEQYF. CDR3 in DNA: TGTGCCAGCAGCTCCGGGAAGGGACTAGCGGCTCCCTACGAGCAGTACTTC.

Comments on this clonotype: As an off-target read in a library built for alpha chains, this beta chain has a frequency of little significance. The V call is TRBV12-3 or TRBV12-4, the J call TRBJ2-2; the D gene is possibly TRBD1 (6 bases). Trimming left V 5 bases short and J 0 bases short, with 13 bases between. The CDR3 runs to 16 residues. This CDR3 reads CASSVTGNANTGELFF. CDR3 DNA sequence: TGTGCCAGCAGTGTTACAGGGAACGCGAACACCGGGGAGCTGTTTTTT.

By share, this clonotype counts as medium-sized (0.01 to 0.1%). This beta chain is a stray sequence in a library constructed for alpha chains; its clone size is not meaningful. This chain uses TRBV6-6 with TRBJ1-2, with unresolved D. The germline CDR1 and CDR2 sequences are MNHNY and SVGAGI (reference sequence). V gave up 6 bases and J gave up 9 bases, with 17 bases separating them. This CDR3 has 13 amino acids. CDR3 sequence (DNA): TGTGCCAGCAGCCCGGCAGGAGGAAGGAGCTACACCTTC. It translates to CASSPAGGRSYTF.

Of note for this clonotype: Since it is a stray read in a library aimed at alpha chains, this beta chain has a size that is not meaningful. This chain connects TRBV10-3 to TRBJ2-1; D gene uncertain. Germline V gives CDR1 ENHRY, CDR2 SYGVKD. The V and J ends lost 6 bases and 7 bases respectively, with 13 bases between them. This CDR3 is 13 amino acids long. The CDR3 here is CAISSAPLNEQFF. Here the CDR3 DNA reads TGTGCCATCAGCTCGGCACCGTTGAATGAGCAGTTCTTC.

The sample holds many counts of this clonotype. The size of this beta chain means little, since it is a stray read in a library made for alpha chains. This rearrangement joins TRBV20-1 to TRBJ1-1, with no clear D. Germline CDR1 is DFQATT and CDR2 is SNEGSKA (reference sequence). This CDR3 is built from 12 residues. The V gene lost 3 bases and the J gene lost 7 bases, with 12 bases spanning the gap. The CDR3 reads CSASMGGGEAFF. CDR3 nucleotide sequence: TGCAGTGCTAGTATGGGTGGAGGTGAAGCTTTCTTT.

This clonotype has at least ten counts. This beta chain was picked up by a library intended for alpha chains and is off target, so its count carries little meaning. The rearrangement uses TRBV12-3 or TRBV12-4 and TRBJ2-3; maybe TRBD2 (7 bases). Trimming stripped 3 bases from V and 14 bases from J, with 18 bases between. The CDR3 runs to 13 residues. CDR3 coding DNA: TGTGCCAGCAGTTTTGCGGGGGCCTCCGCGTGGTATTTT. This codes for CASSFAGASAWYF.

By share of the sample, this clonotype is large. In a library made to pick up alpha chains, this beta chain is a stray read with a size that means little. J is TRBJ2-5 and V is TRBV12-3 or TRBV12-4, with D possibly matching TRBD1 (6 bases). Trimming took 5 bases from V and 3 from J, leaving 10 bases between them. This CDR3 is built from 13 residues. CDR3 residues: CASSPGHKETQYF. DNA for the CDR3: TGTGCCAGCAGTCCGGGACACAAAGAGACCCAGTACTTC.

In this sample, this clonotype is large. A library made for alpha chains picked up this beta chain off target, so its size means little. The V gene is TRBV5-4, the J gene TRBJ1-1; D not resolved. Germline V CDR1 and CDR2: SGHNT, YYREEE (reference sequence). Trimming cost V 0 bases and J 3 bases, with 9 bases left between them. The CDR3 spans 14 residues. This chain's CDR3 is CASSLGAGHTEAFF. Here the CDR3 DNA reads TGTGCCAGCAGCTTGGGAGCGGGTCACACTGAAGCTTTCTTT. Together with reference TRBV5-4 and TRBJ1-1, the CDR3 gives the full variable domain: ETGVTQSPTHLIKTRGQQVTLRCSSQSGHNTVSWYQQALGQGPQFIFQYYREEENGRGNFPPRFSGLQFPNYSSELNVNALELDDSALYLCASSLGAGHTEAFFGQGTRLTVV.

This clonotype has just a few counts. This beta chain lies outside the target of a library built for alpha chains; its clone size means little. The V gene is TRBV7-3, the J gene TRBJ2-3; 8 nucleotides line up with TRBD2. The CDR3 loop spans 16 amino acids. Trimming removed 2 bases from V and 5 bases from J; junction bases left unmatched: 9. CDR1 SGHTA and CDR2 FQGTGA come from the germline V gene. DNA of the CDR3: TGTGCCAGCAGCTTACTGCCGAGCGGGAGAGTAGATACGCAGTATTTT. Translation: CASSLLPSGRVDTQYF.

There are a few counts of this clonotype. This beta chain turned up in a library designed for alpha chains; as an off-target read, its abundance says little. This sequence joins TRBV19 and TRBJ1-2, with a weak D call TRBD1 (6 bases). CDR3 length: 14 residues. The V end was cut by 9 bases, the J end by 3 bases, with 17 bases between. Germline CDR1 reads LNHDA; CDR2 reads SQIVND (reference sequence). The chain's CDR3 is CASSLMDSYYGYTF. In DNA, the CDR3 is TGTGCCAGCTCCCTCATGGACAGTTACTATGGCTACACCTTC.

By share, this clonotype counts as medium-sized. As an off-target read in a library built for alpha chains, this beta chain has a frequency of little significance. The CDR3 reads CASSSQAGGRAEQFF. The CDR3 nucleotides read TGTGCCAGCAGTTCACAGGCAGGGGGCCGGGCTGAGCAGTTCTTC. J is TRBJ2-1 and V is TRBV7-2; TRBD1 matches at 8 bases. CDR1 and CDR2 from the germline V gene are SGHTA and FQGNSA. This CDR3 contains 15 residues. V shed 6 bases, J shed 9 bases, and the junction held 13 bases outside the gene matches. Together with reference TRBV7-2 and TRBJ2-1, the CDR3 gives the full variable domain: GAGVSQSPSNKVTEKGKDVELRCDPISGHTALYWYRQSLGQGLEFLIYFQGNSAPDKSGLPSDRFSAERTGGSVSTLTIQRTQQEDSAVYLCASSSQAGGRAEQFFGPGTRLTVL.

This clonotype ranks as medium-sized. This beta chain was picked up by a library intended for alpha chains and is off target, so its count carries little meaning. The gene calls are TRBV7-6 and TRBJ2-1; D gene ambiguous. CDR3 length: 12 amino acids. Trimming left V 5 bases short and J 4 bases short, with 6 bases between. In germline, CDR1 is SGHVS, CDR2 FNYEAQ. This CDR3 reads CASSAIYNEQFF. CDR3 nucleotides: TGTGCCAGCAGCGCCATATACAATGAGCAGTTCTTC.

This clonotype is classed as medium-sized. Since the library was made to target alpha chains, this beta chain is a stray read and its abundance is not meaningful. V usage is TRBV3-1 and J usage is TRBJ1-6; D remains ambiguous. V lost 2 bases to trimming and J lost 8 bases, with 4 bases between them. The CDR3 covers 12 residues. Germline assignment: CDR1 LGHDT and CDR2 YNNKEL (reference sequence). The CDR3 DNA follows: TGTGCCAGCAGCCAAAGGGATTCACCCCTCCACTTT. This sequence encodes CASSQRDSPLHF. The whole variable domain, remainder taken from reference TRBV3-1 and TRBJ1-6, is DTAVSQTPKYLVTQMGNDKSIKCEQNLGHDTMYWYKQDSKKFLKIMFSYNNKELIINETVPNRFSPKSPDKAHLNLHINSLELGDSAVYFCASSQRDSPLHFGNGTRLTVT.

In regard to this clonotype: Little can be read into the size of this beta chain, an off-target read in a library designed for alpha chains. V gene TRBV7-2 combines with J gene TRBJ2-7; TRBD2 matches 7 bases. This CDR3 contains 14 residues. V trimming: 5 bases; J trimming: 0 bases; junction bases outside the gene matches: 4. From germline, CDR1 is SGHTA and CDR2 FQGNSA. The DNA for the CDR3 is TGTGCCAGCAGCGAAGCGGGGCTCTCCTACGAGCAGTACTTC. Translated, it gives CASSEAGLSYEQYF. Using reference TRBV7-2 and TRBJ2-7 for the parts outside the CDR3, the full variable domain is GAGVSQSPSNKVTEKGKDVELRCDPISGHTALYWYRQSLGQGLEFLIYFQGNSAPDKSGLPSDRFSAERTGGSVSTLTIQRTQQEDSAVYLCASSEAGLSYEQYFGPGTRLTVT.

This clonotype is classed as medium-sized (0.01 to 0.1%). This beta chain turned up in a library designed for alpha chains; as an off-target read, its abundance says little. The chain has TRBV6-5 and TRBJ1-1; TRBD1 matches 10 bases. The CDR3 contains 16 residues. Germline CDR1 MNHEY, CDR2 SVGAGI. The V gene end was trimmed by 6 bases and the J gene end by 5 bases; junction bases not matched to a gene: 12. The CDR3 coding sequence is TGTGCCAGCAGCATTACCCCGGGACAGGGGTCGACTGAAGCTTTCTTT. It codes for CASSITPGQGSTEAFF.

Concerning this clonotype itself: The library was designed around alpha chains, so this beta chain is a stray read whose abundance carries little weight. The V gene is TRBV6-1, the J gene TRBJ2-1; TRBD2 agrees at 10 bases. V dropped 2 bases and J dropped 9; count of bases not matched to a gene: 13. This CDR3 contains 17 residues. Germline V CDR1 and CDR2: MNHNS, SASEGT. CDR3 DNA: TGTGCCAGCAGTGAACGGGCGGCTAGCGGGAGTGTGGGTGAGCAGTTCTTC. Translating it yields CASSERAASGSVGEQFF.

For this clonotype: This beta chain came through as a stray read in a library set up for alpha chains, and its size says little. The V gene is TRBV6-1, the J gene TRBJ2-7; the D gene is possibly TRBD2 (6 bases). In germline, CDR1 is MNHNS, CDR2 SASEGT. The germline V and J ends were trimmed by 8 bases and 4 bases, with 15 bases remaining between them. CDR3 length: 13 residues. The CDR3 DNA is TGTGCCAGCTCGGGTCTAGCGTCATACGAGCAGTACTTC. It is translated as CASSGLASYEQYF.

This clonotype is a singleton in its sample. This beta chain is an unintended read in a library built for alpha chains; its size means little. CDR3 sequence (DNA): TGCGCCAGCAGCCTAGGACAGGGGGGAGAGACCCAGTACTTC. This sequence encodes CASSLGQGGETQYF. This chain connects TRBV5-1 to TRBJ2-5; 10 positions match TRBD1. The CDR3 contains 14 residues. Germline assignment: CDR1 SGHRS and CDR2 YFSETQ. V was clipped by 4 bases and J by 4 bases; unmatched bases: 4.

A few counts support this clonotype. This beta chain was picked up by a library intended for alpha chains and is off target, so its count carries little meaning. The chain combines TRBV7-8 with TRBJ1-5, with D possibly being TRBD1 (5 bases). Germline CDR1 and CDR2: SGHVS and FQNEAQ. Trimming removed 2 bases from V and 7 bases from J, with 15 bases in between. The CDR3 covers 15 residues. DNA of the CDR3: TGTGCCAGCAGCTTATGGGGGGAAGCAAACCAGCCCCAGCATTTT. Amino acid sequence: CASSLWGEANQPQHF.